The entry below describes one T cell receptor beta chain. Antigen unknown. One junction end disagrees with the germline gene, perhaps due to a read error. This entry is derived from a study of post-analysis software for immune sequencing data. Study in general: Patients with relapsing-remitting, secondary progressive and progressive-relapsing multiple sclerosis courses were all represented. The study, taken as a whole, reports: Controls had lower frequencies than patients of five or six TRBV segments, which included TRBV5-6, TRBV5-1 and TRBV20-1. F-measure co-clustering was strong for batch-matched samples. Controls' normalized Chao1 diversity significantly exceeded that of multiple sclerosis patients.

Sequencing libraries made from TCR beta cDNA carried unique molecular identifiers. Input amounts of roughly 0.85 to 10 million T cells were used. These gave 500,000 or so cDNA molecules, so each molecule approximated one T cell. Each CDR3 protein gets one entry after TCRdb re-called the PCR reads with MiXCR. This repertoire shows hundreds of thousands of distinct CDR3 sequences, over 45% found once; its top ten account for about 11%. The CDR3 loop spans 12 amino acids. In germline, CDR1 is SEHNR, CDR2 FQNEAQ (reference sequence). The receptor comes from a girl aged 2 to 10 with multiple sclerosis. The chain uses TRBV7-9 and TRBJ1-2; the D is unclear. Sequences were obtained from blood. In DNA form, the CDR3 reads TGTGCCAGCAGCTTAATTGACTATGACTACACCTTC. Its protein product is CASSLIDYDYTF.